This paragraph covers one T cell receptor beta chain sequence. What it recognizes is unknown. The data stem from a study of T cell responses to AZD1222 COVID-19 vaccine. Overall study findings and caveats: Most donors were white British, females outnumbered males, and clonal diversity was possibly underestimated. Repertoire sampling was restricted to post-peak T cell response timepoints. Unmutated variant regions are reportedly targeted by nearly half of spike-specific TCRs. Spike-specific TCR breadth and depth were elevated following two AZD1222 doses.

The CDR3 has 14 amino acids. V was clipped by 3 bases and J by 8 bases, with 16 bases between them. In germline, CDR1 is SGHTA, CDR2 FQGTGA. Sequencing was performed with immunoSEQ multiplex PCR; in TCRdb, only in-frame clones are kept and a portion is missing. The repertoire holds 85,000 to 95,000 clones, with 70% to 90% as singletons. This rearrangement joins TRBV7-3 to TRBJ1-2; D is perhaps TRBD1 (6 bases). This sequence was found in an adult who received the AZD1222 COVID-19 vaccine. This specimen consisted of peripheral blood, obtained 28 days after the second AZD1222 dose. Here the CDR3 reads CASSLVGGGKGYTF. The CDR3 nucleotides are TGTGCCAGCAGCTTGGTCGGGGGCGGAAAAGGCTACACCTTC.